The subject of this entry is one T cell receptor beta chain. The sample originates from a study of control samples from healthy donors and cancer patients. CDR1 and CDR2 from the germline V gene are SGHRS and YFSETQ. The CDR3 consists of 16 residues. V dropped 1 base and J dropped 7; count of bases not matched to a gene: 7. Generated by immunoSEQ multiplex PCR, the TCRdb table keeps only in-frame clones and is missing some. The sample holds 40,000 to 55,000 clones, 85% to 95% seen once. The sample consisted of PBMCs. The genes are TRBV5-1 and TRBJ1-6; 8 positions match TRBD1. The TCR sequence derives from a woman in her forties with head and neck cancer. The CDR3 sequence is CASSLTGQGPNSPLHF. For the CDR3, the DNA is TGCGCCAGCAGCTTGACCGGACAGGGACCAAATTCACCCCTCCACTTT.